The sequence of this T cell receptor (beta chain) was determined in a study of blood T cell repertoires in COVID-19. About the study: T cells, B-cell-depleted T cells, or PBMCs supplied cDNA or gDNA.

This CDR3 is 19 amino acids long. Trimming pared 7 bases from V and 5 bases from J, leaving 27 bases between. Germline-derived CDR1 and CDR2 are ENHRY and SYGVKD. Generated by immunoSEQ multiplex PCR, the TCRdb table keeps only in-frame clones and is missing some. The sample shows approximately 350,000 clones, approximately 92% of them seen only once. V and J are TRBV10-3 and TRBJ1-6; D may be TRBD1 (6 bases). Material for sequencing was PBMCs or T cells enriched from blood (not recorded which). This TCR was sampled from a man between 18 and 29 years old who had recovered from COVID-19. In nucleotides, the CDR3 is TGTGCCATCAACCTTCGGAACAGGGAGGGTATCCACAATAATTCACCCCTCCACTTT. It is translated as CAINLRNREGIHNNSPLHF.